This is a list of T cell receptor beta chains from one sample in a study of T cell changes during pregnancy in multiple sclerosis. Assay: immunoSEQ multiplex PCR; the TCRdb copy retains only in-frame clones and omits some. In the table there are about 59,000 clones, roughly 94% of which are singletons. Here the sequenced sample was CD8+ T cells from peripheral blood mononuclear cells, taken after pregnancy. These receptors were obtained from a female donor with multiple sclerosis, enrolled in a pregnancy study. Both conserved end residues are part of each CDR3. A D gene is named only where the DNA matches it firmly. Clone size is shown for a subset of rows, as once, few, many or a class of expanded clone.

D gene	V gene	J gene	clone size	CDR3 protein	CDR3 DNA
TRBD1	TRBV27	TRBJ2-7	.	CASSPGQAPYEQYF	TGTGCCAGCAGCCCCGGACAGGCCCCCTACGAGCAGTACTTC
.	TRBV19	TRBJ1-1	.	CASNYNLGTEAFF	TGTGCCAGTAACTACAACCTTGGGACTGAAGCTTTCTTT
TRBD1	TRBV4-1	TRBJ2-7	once	CASSQVFGTGSAYEQYF	TGCGCCAGCAGCCAAGTTTTTGGGACAGGGAGTGCCTACGAGCAGTACTTC
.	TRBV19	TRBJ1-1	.	CASTQGLANTEAFF	TGTGCCAGTACCCAGGGACTGGCGAACACTGAAGCTTTCTTT
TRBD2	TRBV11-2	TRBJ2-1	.	CASSLGGRAREQFF	TGTGCCAGCAGCTTAGGCGGGAGGGCCAGGGAGCAGTTCTTC
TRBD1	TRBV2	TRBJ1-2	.	CASRGQAHNYGYTF	TGTGCCAGTAGGGGACAGGCCCATAACTATGGCTACACCTTC
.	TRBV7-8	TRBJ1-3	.	CASSSDPGSGNTIYF	TGTGCCAGCAGCTCGGACCCAGGGTCAGGAAACACCATATATTTT
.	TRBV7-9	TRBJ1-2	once	CASHPLLDRPDYGYTF	TGTGCCAGCCATCCCCTCCTCGACAGGCCGGACTATGGCTACACCTTC
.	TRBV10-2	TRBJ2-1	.	CASSEPYNNEQFF	TGCGCCAGCAGTGAGCCCTATAACAATGAGCAGTTCTTC
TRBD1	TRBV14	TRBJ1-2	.	CASSHQSKGARDGYTF	TGTGCCAGCAGCCATCAATCTAAGGGGGCGCGGGATGGCTACACCTTC
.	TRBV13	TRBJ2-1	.	CASSLSGGSAYNEQFF	TGTGCCAGCAGCTTATCTGGGGGCTCAGCCTACAATGAGCAGTTCTTC
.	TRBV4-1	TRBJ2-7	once	CASSQEAGYEQYF	TGCGCCAGCAGCCAAGAGGCGGGCTACGAGCAGTACTTC
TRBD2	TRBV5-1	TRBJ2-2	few	CASSWTSGYTGELFF	TGCGCCAGCAGCTGGACTAGCGGATACACCGGGGAGCTGTTTTTT
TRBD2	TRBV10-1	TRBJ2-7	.	CASRRGLAGGGSYEQYF	TGCGCCAGCAGACGGGGACTAGCGGGAGGCGGTTCCTACGAGCAGTACTTC
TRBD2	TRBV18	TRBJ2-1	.	CASSRGLAGGEEQFF	TGTGCCAGCTCCCGCGGACTAGCGGGAGGCGAAGAGCAGTTCTTC
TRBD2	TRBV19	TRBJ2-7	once	CASSPGTSGLTSYEQYF	TGTGCCAGTAGTCCAGGGACTAGCGGGCTCACTTCCTACGAGCAGTACTTC
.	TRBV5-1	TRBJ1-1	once	CASSWERGRGTEAFF	TGCGCCAGCAGCTGGGAGCGGGGGAGAGGGACTGAAGCTTTCTTT
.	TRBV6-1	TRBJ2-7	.	CASTGGITYEQYF	TGTGCCAGCACCGGGGGTATAACCTACGAGCAGTACTTC
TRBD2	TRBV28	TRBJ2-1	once	CASSFTSGPNEQFF	TGTGCCAGCAGTTTCACTAGCGGGCCCAATGAGCAGTTCTTC
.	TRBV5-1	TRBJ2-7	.	CASSLDNSYEQYF	TGCGCCAGCAGCTTGGACAACTCCTACGAGCAGTACTTC
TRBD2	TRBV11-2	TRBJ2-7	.	CASSWTSGASYEQYF	TGTGCCAGCAGCTGGACTAGCGGGGCCTCCTACGAGCAGTACTTC
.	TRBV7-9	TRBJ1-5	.	CASSFLNQPQHF	TGTGCCAGCAGCTTTCTCAATCAGCCCCAGCATTTT
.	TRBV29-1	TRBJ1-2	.	CSVLGGGNGYTF	TGCAGCGTTTTAGGGGGGGGAAATGGCTACACCTTC